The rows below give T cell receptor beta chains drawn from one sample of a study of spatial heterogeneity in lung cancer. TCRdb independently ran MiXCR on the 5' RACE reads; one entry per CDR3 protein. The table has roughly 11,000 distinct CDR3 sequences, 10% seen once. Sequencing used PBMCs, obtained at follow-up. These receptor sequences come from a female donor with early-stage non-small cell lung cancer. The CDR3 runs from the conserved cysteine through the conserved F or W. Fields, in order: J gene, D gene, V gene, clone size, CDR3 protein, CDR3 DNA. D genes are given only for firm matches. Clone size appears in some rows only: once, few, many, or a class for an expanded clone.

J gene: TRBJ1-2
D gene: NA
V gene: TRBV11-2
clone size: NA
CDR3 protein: CASSFSAGFGYTF
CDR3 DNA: TGTGCCAGCAGCTTTAGCGCAGGTTTTGGCTACACCTTC

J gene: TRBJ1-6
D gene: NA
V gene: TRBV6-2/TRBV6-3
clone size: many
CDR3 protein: CASSYDRPNSPLHF
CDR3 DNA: TGTGCCAGCAGTTACGACAGGCCGAATTCACCCCTCCACTTT

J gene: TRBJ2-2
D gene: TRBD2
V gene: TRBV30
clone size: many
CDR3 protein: CAWSPGGTGELFF
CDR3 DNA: TGTGCCTGGAGTCCCGGGGGGACCGGGGAGCTGTTTTTT

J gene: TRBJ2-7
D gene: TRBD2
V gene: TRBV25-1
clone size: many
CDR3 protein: CASSPAGRAVEQYF
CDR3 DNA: TGTGCCAGCAGTCCTGCCGGGAGGGCGGTTGAGCAGTACTTC

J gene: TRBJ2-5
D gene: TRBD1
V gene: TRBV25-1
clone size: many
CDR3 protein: CASSEWTGGKETQYF
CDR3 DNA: TGTGCCAGCAGTGAGTGGACAGGGGGGAAAGAGACCCAGTACTTC

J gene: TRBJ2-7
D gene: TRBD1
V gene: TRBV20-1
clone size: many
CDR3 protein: CSARKGQGFFEQYF
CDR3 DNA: TGCAGTGCTAGGAAGGGACAGGGATTCTTCGAGCAGTACTTC

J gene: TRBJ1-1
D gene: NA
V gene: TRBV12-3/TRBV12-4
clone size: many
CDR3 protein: CASSLRNPWSTEAFF
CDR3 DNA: TGTGCCAGCAGTTTAAGAAACCCTTGGAGCACTGAAGCTTTCTTT

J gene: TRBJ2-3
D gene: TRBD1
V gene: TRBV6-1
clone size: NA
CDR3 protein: CASSEWPWDRGTDTQYF
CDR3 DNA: TGTGCCAGCAGTGAATGGCCATGGGACAGGGGCACAGATACGCAGTATTTT

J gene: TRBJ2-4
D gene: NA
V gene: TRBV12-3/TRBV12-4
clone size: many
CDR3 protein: CASSLAVGGRENIQYF
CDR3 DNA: TGTGCCAGCAGTTTAGCGGTTGGAGGGCGCGAAAACATTCAGTACTTC

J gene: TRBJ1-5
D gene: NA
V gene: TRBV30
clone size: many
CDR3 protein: CAWSVSGSQPQHF
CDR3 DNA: TGTGCCTGGAGTGTTTCGGGGAGTCAGCCCCAGCATTTT

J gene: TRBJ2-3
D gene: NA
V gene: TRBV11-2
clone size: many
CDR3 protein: CASSFRGHTDTQYF
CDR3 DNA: TGTGCCAGCAGCTTCCGGGGACACACAGATACGCAGTATTTT

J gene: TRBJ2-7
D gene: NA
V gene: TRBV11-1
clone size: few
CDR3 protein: CASSLAGETYEQYF
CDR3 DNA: TGTGCCAGCAGCTTAGCGGGAGAAACCTACGAGCAGTACTTC

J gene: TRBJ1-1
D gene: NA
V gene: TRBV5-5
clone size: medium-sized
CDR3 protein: CASSSPPTGYTEAFF
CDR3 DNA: TGTGCCAGCAGCAGCCCACCGACAGGTTACACTGAAGCTTTCTTT

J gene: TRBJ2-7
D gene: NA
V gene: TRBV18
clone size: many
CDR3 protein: CASSPSGTPTREQYF
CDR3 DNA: TGTGCCAGCTCACCATCCGGGACACCTACGAGAGAGCAGTACTTC

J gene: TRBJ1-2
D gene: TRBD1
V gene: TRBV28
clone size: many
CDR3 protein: CASSYGQALGGYTF
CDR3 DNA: TGTGCCAGCAGTTATGGACAGGCGCTGGGAGGCTACACCTTC

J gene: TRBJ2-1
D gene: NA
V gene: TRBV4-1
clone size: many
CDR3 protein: CASSRANEQFF
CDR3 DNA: TGCGCCAGCAGCCGGGCGAATGAGCAGTTCTTC

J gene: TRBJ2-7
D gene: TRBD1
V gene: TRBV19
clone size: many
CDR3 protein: CASSPGQGTYEQYF
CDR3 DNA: TGTGCCAGTAGTCCGGGACAGGGGACCTACGAGCAGTACTTC

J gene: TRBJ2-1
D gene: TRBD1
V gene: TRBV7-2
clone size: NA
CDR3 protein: CASSLMDRVGNEQFF
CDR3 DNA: TGTGCCAGCAGCTTAATGGACAGGGTTGGCAATGAGCAGTTCTTC

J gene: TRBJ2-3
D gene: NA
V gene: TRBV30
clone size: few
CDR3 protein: CAWSWGSHDTQYF
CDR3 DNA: TGTGCCTGGAGTTGGGGTAGTCATGATACGCAGTATTTT

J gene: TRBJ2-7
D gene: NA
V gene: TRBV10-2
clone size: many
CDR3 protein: CASRDSYEQYF
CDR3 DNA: TGCGCCAGCAGGGACAGTTACGAGCAGTACTTC

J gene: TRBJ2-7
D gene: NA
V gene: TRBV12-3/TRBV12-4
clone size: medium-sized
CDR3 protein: CASSLNQLSSYEQYF
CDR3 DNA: TGTGCCAGCAGTTTAAACCAACTAAGCTCCTACGAGCAGTACTTC

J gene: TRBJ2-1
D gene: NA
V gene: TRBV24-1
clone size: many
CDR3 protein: CATSDSAFQGTYNEQFF
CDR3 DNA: TGTGCCACCAGTGACTCAGCCTTCCAGGGTACCTACAATGAGCAGTTCTTC

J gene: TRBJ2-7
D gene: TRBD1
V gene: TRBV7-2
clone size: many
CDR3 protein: CASSKPTGGYEQYF
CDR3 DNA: TGTGCCAGCAGCAAACCGACAGGGGGCTACGAGCAGTACTTC

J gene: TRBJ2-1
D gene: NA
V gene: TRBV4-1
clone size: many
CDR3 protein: CASSRLQTRDHTRDYNEQFF
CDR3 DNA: TGCGCCAGCAGCCGCCTTCAAACCCGGGACCACACTCGGGACTACAATGAGCAGTTCTTC

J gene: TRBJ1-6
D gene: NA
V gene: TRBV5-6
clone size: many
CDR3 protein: CASSAGLHSGPLHF
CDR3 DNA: TGTGCCAGCAGCGCGGGACTCCATTCAGGGCCCCTCCACTTT

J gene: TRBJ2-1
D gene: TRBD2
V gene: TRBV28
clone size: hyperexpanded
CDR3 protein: CASTRASGDWDEQFF
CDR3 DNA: TGTGCCAGCACCCGAGCTAGCGGGGACTGGGATGAGCAGTTCTTC

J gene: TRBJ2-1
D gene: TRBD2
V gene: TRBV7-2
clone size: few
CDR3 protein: CASSLGLAGVNEQFF
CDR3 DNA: TGTGCCAGCAGCTTAGGCCTAGCGGGAGTGAATGAGCAGTTCTTC

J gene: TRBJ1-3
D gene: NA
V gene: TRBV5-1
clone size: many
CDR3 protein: CASSSAGAGNTIYF
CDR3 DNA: TGCGCCAGCAGCTCCGCGGGGGCTGGAAACACCATATATTTT

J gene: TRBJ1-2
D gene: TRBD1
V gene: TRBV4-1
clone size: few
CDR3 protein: CASSLDRGYGYTF
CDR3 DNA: TGCGCCAGCAGTCTGGACAGGGGCTATGGCTACACCTTC

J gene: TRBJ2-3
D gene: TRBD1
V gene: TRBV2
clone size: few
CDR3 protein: CASSGTGFSDTQYF
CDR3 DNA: TGTGCCAGCTCCGGGACAGGGTTCTCAGATACGCAGTATTTT

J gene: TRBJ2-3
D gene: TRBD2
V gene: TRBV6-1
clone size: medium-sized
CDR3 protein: CASRRTSGGGTDTQYF
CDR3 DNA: TGTGCCAGCAGACGGACTAGCGGGGGTGGCACAGATACGCAGTATTTT

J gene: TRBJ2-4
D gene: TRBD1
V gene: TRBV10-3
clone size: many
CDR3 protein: CAISDRDRVDAKNIQYF
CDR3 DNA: TGTGCCATCAGTGATCGCGACAGGGTGGACGCCAAAAACATTCAGTACTTC

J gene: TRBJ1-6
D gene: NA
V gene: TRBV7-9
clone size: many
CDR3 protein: CASSLGNSPLHF
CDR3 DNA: TGTGCCAGCAGCTTGGGGAATTCACCCCTCCACTTT

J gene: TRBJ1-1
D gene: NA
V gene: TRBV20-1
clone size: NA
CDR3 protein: CSANRVGDTEAFF
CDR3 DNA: TGCAGTGCTAACAGGGTCGGGGACACTGAAGCTTTCTTT

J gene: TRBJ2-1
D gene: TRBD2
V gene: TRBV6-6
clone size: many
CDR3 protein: CASSYGGAGGPSYNEQFF
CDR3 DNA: TGTGCCAGCAGTTACGGGGGAGCGGGAGGCCCCTCCTACAATGAGCAGTTCTTC

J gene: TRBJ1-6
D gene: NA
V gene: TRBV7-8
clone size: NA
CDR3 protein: CASSSGLSSYNSPLHF
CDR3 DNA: TGTGCCAGCAGCTCCGGACTTAGCTCCTATAATTCACCCCTCCACTTT

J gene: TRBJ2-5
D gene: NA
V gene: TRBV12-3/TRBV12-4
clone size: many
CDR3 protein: CASSSGGQIETQYF
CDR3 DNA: TGTGCCAGCAGCTCAGGAGGGCAAATTGAGACCCAGTACTTC

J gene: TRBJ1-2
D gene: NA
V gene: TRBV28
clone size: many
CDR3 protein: CASSIQGDYGYTF
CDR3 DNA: TGTGCCAGCAGTATTCAGGGAGACTATGGCTACACCTTC

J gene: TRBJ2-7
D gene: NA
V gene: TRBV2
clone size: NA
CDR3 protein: CASSPGTGRSEQYF
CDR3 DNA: TGTGCCAGCAGCCCCGGGACGGGGAGGTCCGAGCAGTACTTC

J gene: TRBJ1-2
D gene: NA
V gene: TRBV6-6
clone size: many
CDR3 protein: CASSYVSEYGYTF
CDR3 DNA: TGTGCCAGCAGTTACGTCAGCGAGTATGGCTACACCTTC

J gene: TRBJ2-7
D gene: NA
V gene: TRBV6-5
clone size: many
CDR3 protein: CASRRVGSYEQYF
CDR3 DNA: TGTGCCAGCAGGCGGGTAGGTTCCTACGAGCAGTACTTC

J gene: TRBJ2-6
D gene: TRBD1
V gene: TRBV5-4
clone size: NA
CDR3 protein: CATNRGPGSGANVLTF
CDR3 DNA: TGTGCCACCAACAGGGGACCCGGCTCTGGGGCCAACGTCCTGACTTTC

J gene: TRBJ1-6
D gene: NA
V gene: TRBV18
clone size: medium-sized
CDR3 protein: CASSPLTSDSGSPLHF
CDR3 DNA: TGTGCCAGCTCACCCCTGACATCTGATTCGGGATCACCCCTCCACTTT

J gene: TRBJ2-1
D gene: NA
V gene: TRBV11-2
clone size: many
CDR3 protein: CASSLVFYNEQFF
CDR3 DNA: TGTGCCAGCAGCTTAGTATTCTACAATGAGCAGTTCTTC